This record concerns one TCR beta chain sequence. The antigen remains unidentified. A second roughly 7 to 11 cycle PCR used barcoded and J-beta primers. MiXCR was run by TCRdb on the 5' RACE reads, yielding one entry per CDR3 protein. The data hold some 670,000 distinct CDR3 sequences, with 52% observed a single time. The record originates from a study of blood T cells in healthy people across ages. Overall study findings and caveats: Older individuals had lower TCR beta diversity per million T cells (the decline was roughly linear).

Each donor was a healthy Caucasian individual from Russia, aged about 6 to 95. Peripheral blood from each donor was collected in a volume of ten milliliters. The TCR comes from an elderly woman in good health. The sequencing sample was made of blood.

This chain's CDR3 is CSATSPGRSGQPQHF. CDR3 nucleotides: TGCAGTGCAACCTCCCCCGGGAGGTCCGGTCAGCCCCAGCATTTT. The chain links TRBV20-1 to TRBJ1-5, with D unclear. V gave up 6 bases and J gave up 6 bases, with 21 bases separating them. Germline V gene lookup returns CDR1 DFQATT and CDR2 SNEGSKA (reference sequence). There are 15 residues in the CDR3.